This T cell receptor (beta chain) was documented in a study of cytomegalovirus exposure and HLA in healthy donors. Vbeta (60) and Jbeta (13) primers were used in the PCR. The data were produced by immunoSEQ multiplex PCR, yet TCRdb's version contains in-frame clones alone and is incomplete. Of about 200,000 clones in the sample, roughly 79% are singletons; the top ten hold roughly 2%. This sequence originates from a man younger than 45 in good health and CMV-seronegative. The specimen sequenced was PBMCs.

Written as DNA, the CDR3 is TGTGCCAGCAGCGGCGGGAGCAGGCGGACCTACGAGCAGTACTTC. It specifies CASSGGSRRTYEQYF. The V call is TRBV21-1, the J call TRBJ2-7; TRBD2 is the table's D call and was not checked against the DNA. TRBV21-1 is given as a pseudogene. CDR3 length equals 15 residues.